A selection of T cell receptor beta chains follows, all from one sample in a study of shared clonotypes between healthy human individuals. Some clones are missing from TCRdb's copy, which holds only in-frame ones; the method was immunoSEQ multiplex PCR. The profile shows roughly 1,800,000 clones, about 95% of them singletons. Sequencing input: naive CD8+ T cells sorted from blood. The receptors originated from a man aged 18-30 years in good health. CDR3s include the opening cysteine and the closing phenylalanine or tryptophan. A D gene is named only where the DNA matches it firmly.

>.|14|TRBJ1-4|TRBV6-5
CASSAAGGPEKLFF
TGTGCCAGCAGTGCAGCGGGGGGGCCAGAAAAACTGTTTTTT
>.|15|TRBJ1-3|TRBV9
CASSVDGGMGNTIYF
TGTGCCAGCAGCGTAGATGGGGGGATGGGAAACACCATATATTTT
>.|15|TRBJ2-3|TRBV6-5
CASGQPRQGTDTQYF
TGTGCCAGCGGTCAACCGCGACAGGGCACAGATACGCAGTATTTT
>.|16|TRBJ2-2|TRBV9
CASSSPGGRFTGELFF
TGTGCCAGCAGCTCCCCGGGGGGCCGGTTCACCGGGGAGCTGTTTTTT
>.|14|TRBJ1-2|TRBV7-9
CASETVATGHGYTF
TGTGCCAGCGAGACGGTCGCGACCGGACATGGCTACACCTTC
>.|12|TRBJ1-1|TRBV5-1
CASSFGDAEAFF
TGCGCCAGCAGCTTTGGGGATGCTGAAGCTTTCTTT
>.|13|TRBJ1-6|TRBV19
CASSMRLNSPLHF
TGTGCCAGTAGTATGCGGCTTAACTCACCCCTCCACTTT
>TRBD1|16|TRBJ2-1|TRBV10-2
CASSEGGQGPYDEQFF
TGCGCCAGCAGTGAGGGAGGACAGGGGCCTTATGATGAGCAGTTCTTC
>TRBD2|15|TRBJ2-1|TRBV2
CASNSGGTPYNEQFF
TGTGCCAGCAATAGCGGGGGCACCCCCTACAATGAGCAGTTCTTC
>TRBD2|16|TRBJ2-7|TRBV7-2
CASSFYLAGGGYEQYF
TGTGCCAGCAGCTTCTACCTAGCGGGAGGGGGCTACGAGCAGTACTTC